The rows below give T cell receptor beta chains drawn from one sample of a study of early T cells in non-severe SARS-CoV-2 infection. TCRdb re-called the 5' RACE reads with MiXCR, one entry per CDR3 protein. The data show tens of thousands of distinct CDR3 sequences, roughly 5.2% seen once. Input material: whole blood. These receptors originate from an adult who was a healthcare worker with PCR-confirmed SARS-CoV-2 infection or an uninfected control (not recorded which). The CDR3 runs from the conserved cysteine through the conserved F or W. A D gene is named only where the DNA matches it firmly. Size is omitted from some rows. Given values are once, few, many or a class for expanded clones.

j_call: TRBJ1-5; d_call: NA; v_call: TRBV12-3/TRBV12-4; clone_size: many; cdr3_aa: CASSLNNQPQHF; cdr3_nt: TGTGCCAGCAGTTTGAACAATCAGCCCCAGCATTTT
j_call: TRBJ2-4; d_call: TRBD1; v_call: TRBV9; clone_size: NA; cdr3_aa: CASSVAPGGRNIQYF; cdr3_nt: TGTGCCAGCAGCGTAGCCCCAGGGGGTAGGAACATTCAGTACTTC
j_call: TRBJ1-5; d_call: NA; v_call: TRBV19; clone_size: many; cdr3_aa: CASTSLGGFGNQPQHF; cdr3_nt: TGTGCCAGTACCTCGTTAGGGGGGTTTGGCAATCAGCCCCAGCATTTT
j_call: TRBJ2-3; d_call: NA; v_call: TRBV18; clone_size: few; cdr3_aa: CASSPDIRADTQYF; cdr3_nt: TGTGCCAGCTCACCCGACATCAGGGCCGATACGCAGTATTTT
j_call: TRBJ1-2; d_call: NA; v_call: TRBV7-9; clone_size: few; cdr3_aa: CASSLQGGNYGYTF; cdr3_nt: TGTGCCAGCAGCTTACAGGGCGGTAACTATGGCTACACCTTC
j_call: TRBJ2-7; d_call: NA; v_call: TRBV6-1; clone_size: many; cdr3_aa: CASNQGTYEQYF; cdr3_nt: TGTGCCAGCAATCAGGGTACCTACGAGCAGTACTTC
j_call: TRBJ2-6; d_call: TRBD1; v_call: TRBV6-5; clone_size: few; cdr3_aa: CASKISGDRDFSGANVLTF; cdr3_nt: TGTGCCAGCAAAATCTCTGGGGACAGGGACTTCTCTGGGGCCAACGTCCTGACTTTC
j_call: TRBJ1-6; d_call: NA; v_call: TRBV29-1; clone_size: many; cdr3_aa: CSVPPGAKSSYNSPLHF; cdr3_nt: TGCAGCGTTCCCCCAGGGGCAAAGAGCTCCTATAATTCACCCCTCCACTTT
j_call: TRBJ1-2; d_call: NA; v_call: TRBV30; clone_size: many; cdr3_aa: CAWARRYGYTF; cdr3_nt: TGTGCCTGGGCCCGCAGATATGGCTACACCTTC
j_call: TRBJ2-7; d_call: TRBD2; v_call: TRBV7-2; clone_size: NA; cdr3_aa: CASGHSGAAYEQYF; cdr3_nt: TGTGCCAGCGGACATAGCGGGGCGGCCTACGAGCAGTACTTC
j_call: TRBJ2-7; d_call: TRBD2; v_call: TRBV19; clone_size: many; cdr3_aa: CASSIIAGDEQYF; cdr3_nt: TGTGCCAGTAGTATAATAGCGGGAGACGAGCAGTACTTC
j_call: TRBJ1-3; d_call: TRBD1; v_call: TRBV7-9; clone_size: many; cdr3_aa: CASSPRTGVNTIYF; cdr3_nt: TGTGCCAGCAGCCCCCGGACAGGTGTAAACACCATATATTTT
j_call: TRBJ2-1; d_call: NA; v_call: TRBV27; clone_size: many; cdr3_aa: CASRDSDFNEQFF; cdr3_nt: TGTGCCAGCAGGGATAGCGATTTTAATGAGCAGTTCTTC
j_call: TRBJ1-2; d_call: NA; v_call: TRBV24-1; clone_size: NA; cdr3_aa: CATSDWGHGYGYTF; cdr3_nt: TGTGCCACCAGTGATTGGGGGCACGGCTATGGCTACACCTTC
j_call: TRBJ2-7; d_call: NA; v_call: TRBV6-2/TRBV6-3; clone_size: many; cdr3_aa: CASRGAGQSYEQYF; cdr3_nt: TGTGCCAGCCGCGGGGCAGGACAGTCCTACGAGCAGTACTTC
j_call: TRBJ2-7; d_call: NA; v_call: TRBV5-1; clone_size: many; cdr3_aa: CASSLGQGEQYF; cdr3_nt: TGCGCCAGCAGCTTGGGTCAGGGAGAGCAGTACTTC
j_call: TRBJ1-6; d_call: NA; v_call: TRBV20-1; clone_size: many; cdr3_aa: CSARDRGSPLHF; cdr3_nt: TGCAGTGCTAGAGATCGGGGATCACCCCTCCACTTT
j_call: TRBJ2-4; d_call: NA; v_call: TRBV28; clone_size: few; cdr3_aa: CASRSQVLAKNIQYF; cdr3_nt: TGTGCCAGCAGGTCACAGGTGCTAGCCAAAAACATTCAGTACTTC
j_call: TRBJ2-1; d_call: NA; v_call: TRBV20-1; clone_size: many; cdr3_aa: CSAERTGTTEQFF; cdr3_nt: TGCAGTGCCGAGAGAACAGGGACGACCGAGCAGTTCTTC
j_call: TRBJ2-1; d_call: TRBD1; v_call: TRBV20-1; clone_size: once; cdr3_aa: CSAPAGGNEQFF; cdr3_nt: TGCAGTGCTCCGGCAGGGGGAAATGAGCAGTTCTTC
j_call: TRBJ1-2; d_call: TRBD1; v_call: TRBV6-2/TRBV6-3; clone_size: few; cdr3_aa: CASRRTGQGLTNYGYTF; cdr3_nt: TGTGCCAGCAGGAGAACGGGACAGGGGCTGACTAACTATGGCTACACCTTC
j_call: TRBJ2-3; d_call: NA; v_call: TRBV11-3; clone_size: many; cdr3_aa: CASSSVLLSGSADTQYF; cdr3_nt: TGTGCCAGCAGCTCGGTACTCCTTAGCGGAAGTGCAGATACGCAGTATTTT
j_call: TRBJ2-3; d_call: TRBD2; v_call: TRBV7-6; clone_size: NA; cdr3_aa: CASGLETSGVLTDTQYF; cdr3_nt: TGTGCCAGCGGCCTTGAGACTAGCGGGGTCTTGACAGATACGCAGTATTTT
j_call: TRBJ1-1; d_call: NA; v_call: TRBV2; clone_size: few; cdr3_aa: CASSGGRRNTEAFF; cdr3_nt: TGTGCCAGCAGTGGGGGCAGAAGGAACACTGAAGCTTTCTTT
j_call: TRBJ1-6; d_call: NA; v_call: TRBV7-9; clone_size: few; cdr3_aa: CASSLGDQSPLHF; cdr3_nt: TGTGCCAGCAGCTTAGGCGATCAATCACCCCTCCATTTT
j_call: TRBJ2-3; d_call: NA; v_call: TRBV6-1; clone_size: many; cdr3_aa: CASSELTGLSTDTQYF; cdr3_nt: TGTGCCAGCAGTGAATTGACGGGGCTTAGCACAGATACGCAGTATTTT
j_call: TRBJ1-2; d_call: TRBD1; v_call: TRBV5-6; clone_size: NA; cdr3_aa: CASSAGTGRANYGYTF; cdr3_nt: TGTGCCAGCAGCGCGGGGACAGGGAGAGCTAACTATGGCTACACCTTC
j_call: TRBJ1-6; d_call: NA; v_call: TRBV30; clone_size: many; cdr3_aa: CAWSGSGRGAQSPLHF; cdr3_nt: TGTGCCTGGAGTGGATCAGGCAGGGGCGCCCAATCACCCCTCCACTTT
j_call: TRBJ1-1; d_call: NA; v_call: TRBV18; clone_size: many; cdr3_aa: CASSLHQGQYTEAFF; cdr3_nt: TGTGCCAGCTCACTTCATCAGGGGCAGTACACTGAAGCTTTCTTT
j_call: TRBJ2-1; d_call: TRBD2; v_call: TRBV2; clone_size: few; cdr3_aa: CASSVGLRTSIHNEQFF; cdr3_nt: TGTGCCAGCAGTGTTGGCCTAAGGACTAGCATCCACAATGAGCAGTTCTTC
j_call: TRBJ2-1; d_call: NA; v_call: TRBV19; clone_size: many; cdr3_aa: CASSIGPYNEQFF; cdr3_nt: TGTGCCAGTAGTATCGGACCGTACAATGAGCAGTTCTTC
j_call: TRBJ2-1; d_call: NA; v_call: TRBV28; clone_size: NA; cdr3_aa: CASSSPRSGRNEQFF; cdr3_nt: TGTGCCAGCAGTTCCCCTCGCTCGGGACGCAATGAGCAGTTCTTC
j_call: TRBJ2-3; d_call: NA; v_call: TRBV28; clone_size: many; cdr3_aa: CASSLRSSGDTQYF; cdr3_nt: TGTGCCAGCAGTTTACGGTCCTCCGGGGATACGCAGTATTTT